This TCR beta chain emerged from a study of identical twins. The V gene's germline CDR1 is SGDLS and CDR2 YYNGEE. Trimming cost V 3 bases and J 7 bases, with 13 bases left between them. The CDR3 is 14 amino acids. TCRdb re-derived calls from the 5' RACE reads in MiXCR, one entry per CDR3 protein. Among about 520,000 distinct CDR3 sequences listed, less than 25% were seen once. In addition, the sample was reused for a study of T cells expressing NK-cell markers.

The V call is TRBV9, the J call TRBJ1-4, with D possibly being TRBD1 (5 bases). This TCR came from a woman aged 18-35 years in good health. The specimen sequenced was CD4+ T cells sorted from blood. CDR3 coding DNA: TGTGCCAGCAGCGGACCCAGGGCAGGTGAAAAACTGTTTTTT. It is translated as CASSGPRAGEKLFF. Full variable domain (missing parts from reference TRBV9 and TRBJ1-4): DSGVTQTPKHLITATGQRVTLRCSPRSGDLSVYWYQQSLDQGLQFLIQYYNGEERAKGNILERFSAQQFPDLHSELNLSSLELGDSALYFCASSGPRAGEKLFFGSGTQLSVL.